This TCR beta chain was obtained from a study of T cells in Graves' hyperthyroidism and ophthalmopathy. Only a few counts were recorded for this clonotype. What it binds is unknown. In germline, CDR1 is SGHNT, CDR2 YYREEE (reference sequence). The CDR3 is made up of 15 amino acids. Deletions cut 4 bases from V and 4 bases from J, with 16 bases between. Study outcomes and limitations: Blood also held most thyroid clonotypes expanded beyond 0.001.

Uncontrolled infection, other autoimmune disease, pregnancy and lactation each barred patients from inclusion. Clinical symptoms, serum thyroxine, TRAb, thyroid ultrasound and orbital computed tomography informed diagnoses. It was RNA transcripts that yielded the amplified TCR beta CDR3 regions. First-round RT-PCR with HTBI primers amplified the TCR CDR3 region. A single record per CDR3 protein comes from TCRdb applying MiXCR to the multiplex PCR reads. Of some 360,000 distinct CDR3 sequences in the sample, approximately 15% are singletons; the top ten hold more than 9.5%. The TCR sequence derives from a woman aged 55-70 years with Graves' hyperthyroidism. The source material was blood. The chain couples TRBV5-4 to TRBJ2-3; no definite D call. The DNA for the CDR3 is TGTGCCAGCAGCCCGAGGATCCTAAGCGCAGATACGCAGTATTTT. Encoded protein: CASSPRILSADTQYF.